A selection of T cell receptor beta chains follows, all from one sample in a study of Graves' ophthalmopathy and Graves' hyperthyroidism. One entry per CDR3 protein results from TCRdb running MiXCR on the multiplex PCR reads. The sample lists over a million distinct CDR3 sequences, 35% to 40% occurring once. What was sequenced was peripheral blood or thyroid tissue (not recorded which). Receptors originate from an adult man with Graves' hyperthyroidism. Both conserved end residues are part of each CDR3. D genes are given only for firm matches. Clone size appears in some rows only: once, few, many, or a class for an expanded clone.

clone size: -; CDR3 length: 13; V gene: TRBV6-2/TRBV6-3; D gene: -; J gene: TRBJ2-5; CDR3 DNA: TGTGCCAGCAGTTACGTGAGTCAGGGGTCCCAGTACTTC; CDR3 protein: CASSYVSQGSQYF
clone size: -; CDR3 length: 15; V gene: TRBV9; D gene: -; J gene: TRBJ2-7; CDR3 DNA: TGTGCCAGCAGCGGAGGTGCGGGGGCCAACTACGAGCAGTACTTC; CDR3 protein: CASSGGAGANYEQYF
clone size: -; CDR3 length: 15; V gene: TRBV4-2; D gene: -; J gene: TRBJ1-1; CDR3 DNA: TGTGCCAGCAGCCAAGATCGGGAGATTGCGGGGGAAGCTTTCTTT; CDR3 protein: CASSQDREIAGEAFF
clone size: many; CDR3 length: 14; V gene: TRBV5-6; D gene: TRBD2; J gene: TRBJ2-7; CDR3 DNA: TGTGCCAGCAGCCAGAGCGGGAGTGACTACGAGCAGTACTTC; CDR3 protein: CASSQSGSDYEQYF
clone size: -; CDR3 length: 13; V gene: TRBV24-1; D gene: -; J gene: TRBJ1-2; CDR3 DNA: TGTGCCACCAGTGAACCGGGCCTCTATGGCTACACCTTC; CDR3 protein: CATSEPGLYGYTF
clone size: few; CDR3 length: 14; V gene: TRBV5-1; D gene: -; J gene: TRBJ2-7; CDR3 DNA: TGCGCCAGCAGCGGAAGGACCCGGGACTACGAGCAGTACTTC; CDR3 protein: CASSGRTRDYEQYF
clone size: many; CDR3 length: 14; V gene: TRBV20-1; D gene: -; J gene: TRBJ2-7; CDR3 DNA: TGCAGTGCTAGAGGGGTCCAGGTTACCTACGAGCAGTACTTC; CDR3 protein: CSARGVQVTYEQYF
clone size: many; CDR3 length: 15; V gene: TRBV13; D gene: -; J gene: TRBJ1-5; CDR3 DNA: TGTGCCAGCATTCGCGGGCGGGGTCGTTGTCAGCCCCAGCATTTT; CDR3 protein: CASIRGRGRCQPQHF
clone size: -; CDR3 length: 13; V gene: TRBV10-3; D gene: -; J gene: TRBJ2-7; CDR3 DNA: TGTGCCATCAGTGATGGCACCTTAGGGGTGCAGTACTTC; CDR3 protein: CAISDGTLGVQYF
clone size: many; CDR3 length: 12; V gene: TRBV5-1; D gene: -; J gene: TRBJ1-1; CDR3 DNA: TGCGCCAGCAGCTTGTCCCAGGATGAAGCTTTCTTT; CDR3 protein: CASSLSQDEAFF
clone size: many; CDR3 length: 12; V gene: TRBV24-1; D gene: -; J gene: TRBJ1-5; CDR3 DNA: TGTGCCACCAGTGATTTTGATCAGCCCCAGCATTTT; CDR3 protein: CATSDFDQPQHF
clone size: -; CDR3 length: 15; V gene: TRBV5-5; D gene: TRBD1; J gene: TRBJ1-6; CDR3 DNA: TGTGCCAGCAGCTATGGGACAGGGGGCGCTTCACCCCTCCACTTT; CDR3 protein: CASSYGTGGASPLHF
clone size: -; CDR3 length: 14; V gene: TRBV10-2; D gene: -; J gene: TRBJ1-5; CDR3 DNA: TGTGCCAGCAGGCCGGACCAGGTGATTCAGCCCCAGCATTTT; CDR3 protein: CASRPDQVIQPQHF
clone size: -; CDR3 length: 14; V gene: TRBV6-6; D gene: -; J gene: TRBJ1-1; CDR3 DNA: TGTGCCAGCATTACCGGCGGGGGAGACACTGAAGCTTTCTTT; CDR3 protein: CASITGGGDTEAFF
clone size: -; CDR3 length: 18; V gene: TRBV19; D gene: TRBD1; J gene: TRBJ1-4; CDR3 DNA: TGTGCCAGGGATCTCTCCGGGACAGGGGTTGCAACTAATGAAAAACTGTTTTTT; CDR3 protein: CARDLSGTGVATNEKLFF
clone size: once; CDR3 length: 16; V gene: TRBV6-1; D gene: TRBD1; J gene: TRBJ1-6; CDR3 DNA: TGTGCCAGCAGTCTCATAGGGGACAGGCGTTATTCACCCCTCCACTTT; CDR3 protein: CASSLIGDRRYSPLHF
clone size: many; CDR3 length: 14; V gene: TRBV19; D gene: -; J gene: TRBJ2-7; CDR3 DNA: TGTGCCAGTAGCCGCTTAGGGGATTCTTACGAGCAGTACTTC; CDR3 protein: CASSRLGDSYEQYF
clone size: -; CDR3 length: 15; V gene: TRBV4-3; D gene: -; J gene: TRBJ1-5; CDR3 DNA: TGCGCCAGCAGCCAAGTTGTCCAGGGTTCTCAGCCCCAGCATTTT; CDR3 protein: CASSQVVQGSQPQHF
clone size: -; CDR3 length: 15; V gene: TRBV20-1; D gene: TRBD1; J gene: TRBJ2-7; CDR3 DNA: TGCAGTGCTAGAGCCGGGACAGGGGGACTGTACGAGCAGTACTTC; CDR3 protein: CSARAGTGGLYEQYF
clone size: -; CDR3 length: 15; V gene: TRBV7-3; D gene: -; J gene: TRBJ2-5; CDR3 DNA: TGTGCCAGCAGCTTTGAGGCGGGCCCCCAAGAGACCCAGTACTTC; CDR3 protein: CASSFEAGPQETQYF
clone size: -; CDR3 length: 13; V gene: TRBV6-5; D gene: -; J gene: TRBJ2-7; CDR3 DNA: TGTGCCAGCATGTGGCAGCCTCGCTACGAGCAGTACTTC; CDR3 protein: CASMWQPRYEQYF
clone size: -; CDR3 length: 16; V gene: TRBV5-8; D gene: -; J gene: TRBJ1-1; CDR3 DNA: TGTGCCAGCAGCACCGGTTTTACAGGGATACGGACTGAAGCTTTCTTT; CDR3 protein: CASSTGFTGIRTEAFF
clone size: -; CDR3 length: 15; V gene: TRBV2; D gene: -; J gene: TRBJ2-7; CDR3 DNA: TGTGCCAGCAGTGAGGCTAGGGGACCCTACACCGAGCAGTACTTC; CDR3 protein: CASSEARGPYTEQYF
clone size: many; CDR3 length: 10; V gene: TRBV2; D gene: -; J gene: TRBJ1-2; CDR3 DNA: TGTGCCAGCAGTCGACGGGGCTACACCTTC; CDR3 protein: CASSRRGYTF
clone size: many; CDR3 length: 16; V gene: TRBV6-5; D gene: -; J gene: TRBJ2-6; CDR3 DNA: TGTGCCAGCCGCAACTTACACGAGACTGGGGCCAACGTCCTGACTTTC; CDR3 protein: CASRNLHETGANVLTF
clone size: -; CDR3 length: 13; V gene: TRBV7-8; D gene: -; J gene: TRBJ1-6; CDR3 DNA: TGTGCCAGCACCCGCTCCTATAATTCACCCCTCCACTTT; CDR3 protein: CASTRSYNSPLHF
clone size: many; CDR3 length: 14; V gene: TRBV5-5; D gene: TRBD1; J gene: TRBJ2-7; CDR3 DNA: TGTGCCAGCAGCTTGTGGGGGACAGCCTACGAGCAGTACTTC; CDR3 protein: CASSLWGTAYEQYF
clone size: -; CDR3 length: 16; V gene: TRBV7-2; D gene: -; J gene: TRBJ2-1; CDR3 DNA: TGTGCCAGCAGCCAAGAAAATCAGGGGGGCGCTAACGAGCAGTTCTTC; CDR3 protein: CASSQENQGGANEQFF
clone size: few; CDR3 length: 15; V gene: TRBV10-3; D gene: TRBD1; J gene: TRBJ1-2; CDR3 DNA: TGTGCCAGCATTTCAATTGACAGGGGTGTAGAAGGCTACACCTTC; CDR3 protein: CASISIDRGVEGYTF
clone size: many; CDR3 length: 14; V gene: TRBV19; D gene: -; J gene: TRBJ1-1; CDR3 DNA: TGTGCCAGTAGTATAGACAGCTTGACGGGTGAAGCTTTCTTT; CDR3 protein: CASSIDSLTGEAFF
clone size: -; CDR3 length: 17; V gene: TRBV12-3/TRBV12-4; D gene: TRBD1; J gene: TRBJ1-2; CDR3 DNA: TGTGCCAGCAGTTTAATACCCTGGGACAGGGGAAACTATGGCTACACCTTC; CDR3 protein: CASSLIPWDRGNYGYTF
clone size: -; CDR3 length: 15; V gene: TRBV4-3; D gene: TRBD2; J gene: TRBJ2-5; CDR3 DNA: TGCGCCAGCAGCCTAGAGCGGGAGGGAGCAGAGACCCAGTACTTC; CDR3 protein: CASSLEREGAETQYF
clone size: few; CDR3 length: 19; V gene: TRBV14; D gene: TRBD2; J gene: TRBJ2-2; CDR3 DNA: TGTGCCAGCAGCCAAGTACCTAGCGGGGAGAACCAAAACACCGGGGAGCTGTTTTTT; CDR3 protein: CASSQVPSGENQNTGELFF
clone size: many; CDR3 length: 15; V gene: TRBV7-2; D gene: -; J gene: TRBJ1-5; CDR3 DNA: TGTGCCAGCAGCATTTGGACGGATAGCAATCAGCCCCAGCATTTT; CDR3 protein: CASSIWTDSNQPQHF
clone size: few; CDR3 length: 14; V gene: TRBV6-6; D gene: -; J gene: TRBJ1-1; CDR3 DNA: TGTGCCAGCAGTCCAGGGACGGTGAACACTGAAGCTTCCTTT; CDR3 protein: CASSPGTVNTEASF
clone size: few; CDR3 length: 14; V gene: TRBV5-6; D gene: -; J gene: TRBJ1-1; CDR3 DNA: TGTGCCAGCAGCTTGTCAATCATGAACACTGAAGCTTTCTTT; CDR3 protein: CASSLSIMNTEAFF
clone size: -; CDR3 length: 19; V gene: TRBV7-2; D gene: TRBD2; J gene: TRBJ2-7; CDR3 DNA: TGTGCCAGCAGCTCTCCCGGGACTAGCGGGAGGTGGGACGGTTACGAGCAGTACTTC; CDR3 protein: CASSSPGTSGRWDGYEQYF
clone size: few; CDR3 length: 16; V gene: TRBV5-1; D gene: -; J gene: TRBJ2-2; CDR3 DNA: TGCGCCAGCAGCTTGGTTGGTAGCACGAACACCGGGGAGCTGTTTTTT; CDR3 protein: CASSLVGSTNTGELFF
clone size: few; CDR3 length: 16; V gene: TRBV7-2; D gene: TRBD1; J gene: TRBJ2-3; CDR3 DNA: TGTGCCAGCAGCTTAGTGGGACAGGGGAGCACAGATACGCAGTATTTT; CDR3 protein: CASSLVGQGSTDTQYF
clone size: -; CDR3 length: 14; V gene: TRBV24-1; D gene: -; J gene: TRBJ1-5; CDR3 DNA: TGTGCCACCAGCTTGGGACATACCAATCAGCCCCAGCATTTT; CDR3 protein: CATSLGHTNQPQHF
clone size: -; CDR3 length: 14; V gene: TRBV5-8; D gene: -; J gene: TRBJ2-7; CDR3 DNA: TGTGCCAGCAGCACGGGTGGGGAGTCCTACGAGCAGTACTTC; CDR3 protein: CASSTGGESYEQYF
clone size: -; CDR3 length: 15; V gene: TRBV2; D gene: TRBD1; J gene: TRBJ2-6; CDR3 DNA: TGTGCCAGCAGGAACCAGGGGGCTGGGGCCAACGTCCTGACTTTC; CDR3 protein: CASRNQGAGANVLTF
clone size: many; CDR3 length: 12; V gene: TRBV29-1; D gene: -; J gene: TRBJ2-5; CDR3 DNA: TGCAGCGTTGTAAAGGAGGAAGAGACCCAGTACTTC; CDR3 protein: CSVVKEEETQYF
clone size: many; CDR3 length: 14; V gene: TRBV19; D gene: -; J gene: TRBJ2-7; CDR3 DNA: TGTGCCAGTACCCCTCGACAGGAAACGAGGGAGCAGTACTTC; CDR3 protein: CASTPRQETREQYF
clone size: -; CDR3 length: 14; V gene: TRBV7-2; D gene: -; J gene: TRBJ1-2; CDR3 DNA: TGTGCCAGCAGTGGGCTGTTGGGGGGCTGTGGCTACACCTTC; CDR3 protein: CASSGLLGGCGYTF
clone size: -; CDR3 length: 13; V gene: TRBV4-3; D gene: -; J gene: TRBJ1-1; CDR3 DNA: TGCGCCAGCAGCCAAGCCCGGGGCCATGAAGCTTTCTTT; CDR3 protein: CASSQARGHEAFF
clone size: -; CDR3 length: 14; V gene: TRBV7-9; D gene: -; J gene: TRBJ2-7; CDR3 DNA: TGTGCCAGCTCACCAATCGGCCGAACCTACGAGCAGTACTTC; CDR3 protein: CASSPIGRTYEQYF
clone size: few; CDR3 length: 13; V gene: TRBV29-1; D gene: -; J gene: TRBJ2-7; CDR3 DNA: TGCAGCGTTGATCGAGGGAAGGGGGTCGAGCAGTACTTC; CDR3 protein: CSVDRGKGVEQYF
clone size: many; CDR3 length: 12; V gene: TRBV7-8; D gene: -; J gene: TRBJ1-1; CDR3 DNA: TGTGCCAGCAGCCGATTCCCAGGGACCGCTTTCTTT; CDR3 protein: CASSRFPGTAFF
clone size: many; CDR3 length: 16; V gene: TRBV2; D gene: TRBD1; J gene: TRBJ1-6; CDR3 DNA: TGTGCCAGCAGTGAAAGGACAGGGGCCGGGAATTCACCCCTCCACTTT; CDR3 protein: CASSERTGAGNSPLHF
clone size: many; CDR3 length: 15; V gene: TRBV20-1; D gene: -; J gene: TRBJ2-7; CDR3 DNA: TGCAGTGCTAGAGATTTAGGCGGTAGTCCCTACGAGCAGTACTTC; CDR3 protein: CSARDLGGSPYEQYF
clone size: many; CDR3 length: 14; V gene: TRBV20-1; D gene: -; J gene: TRBJ1-5; CDR3 DNA: TGCAGTGCTAGAGCGTTCAGAAGCAATCAGCCCCAGCATTTT; CDR3 protein: CSARAFRSNQPQHF
clone size: many; CDR3 length: 15; V gene: TRBV29-1; D gene: -; J gene: TRBJ2-7; CDR3 DNA: TGCAGCGTTGTAGGGACGACGACGGCACCCTACGAGCAGTACTTC; CDR3 protein: CSVVGTTTAPYEQYF